These T cell receptor beta chains were read from a single sample in a study of blood T cell repertoires in COVID-19. Sequencing was performed with immunoSEQ multiplex PCR; in TCRdb, only in-frame clones are kept and a portion is missing. The profile covers about 98,000 clones, with around nine tenths appearing a single time and around a tenth taken by the ten largest. Sequencing used peripheral blood. The receptors were gathered from a man in his fifties with acute or convalescent COVID-19. Both conserved end residues are part of each CDR3. The D gene is left open where the match is weak. Size values are once, few and many counts, or a class for expanded clones, and some rows have none.

clone_size: .; v_call: TRBV2; j_call: TRBJ2-7; d_call: .; cdr3_aa: CASSEGPVSYEQYF; cdr3_nt: TGTGCCAGCAGTGAGGGGCCGGTGAGCTACGAGCAGTACTTC
clone_size: .; v_call: TRBV18; j_call: TRBJ1-5; d_call: .; cdr3_aa: CASSPGGHNQPQHF; cdr3_nt: TGTGCCAGCTCACCAGGGGGACACAATCAGCCCCAGCATTTT
clone_size: .; v_call: TRBV5-4; j_call: TRBJ1-2; d_call: TRBD1; cdr3_aa: CASSSAGTGLNYGYTF; cdr3_nt: TGTGCCAGCAGCTCCGCCGGGACAGGGCTTAACTATGGCTACACCTTC
clone_size: once; v_call: TRBV18; j_call: TRBJ1-3; d_call: .; cdr3_aa: CASSPSSGGLSGNTIYF; cdr3_nt: TGTGCCAGCTCACCTTCGTCGGGAGGTCTCTCTGGAAACACCATATATTTT
clone_size: .; v_call: TRBV12-3/TRBV12-4; j_call: TRBJ1-2; d_call: .; cdr3_aa: CAIRHINYGYTF; cdr3_nt: TGTGCCATTAGACACATTAACTATGGCTACACCTTC
clone_size: .; v_call: TRBV6-5; j_call: TRBJ1-2; d_call: .; cdr3_aa: CASSYSKQPNYGYTF; cdr3_nt: TGTGCCAGCAGTTACTCGAAACAGCCTAACTATGGCTACACCTTC
clone_size: .; v_call: TRBV2; j_call: TRBJ1-2; d_call: .; cdr3_aa: CASSPQEGGMVGYTF; cdr3_nt: TGTGCCAGCAGTCCCCAAGAGGGGGGGATGGTTGGCTACACCTTC
clone_size: .; v_call: TRBV30; j_call: TRBJ2-1; d_call: TRBD2; cdr3_aa: CAWRASGSSNEQFF; cdr3_nt: TGTGCCTGGAGAGCTAGCGGGAGCTCGAATGAGCAGTTCTTC
clone_size: .; v_call: TRBV5-1; j_call: TRBJ1-1; d_call: TRBD1; cdr3_aa: CASSLGTGGRAFF; cdr3_nt: TGCGCCAGCAGCTTAGGGACAGGGGGGAGAGCTTTCTTT
clone_size: few; v_call: TRBV5-1; j_call: TRBJ1-4; d_call: .; cdr3_aa: CASSPSAISVATNEKLFF; cdr3_nt: TGCGCCAGCAGCCCCTCAGCGATTTCAGTTGCAACTAATGAAAAACTGTTTTTT
clone_size: .; v_call: TRBV29-1; j_call: TRBJ1-1; d_call: .; cdr3_aa: CSVDAGQSAQAFF; cdr3_nt: TGCAGCGTTGATGCCGGACAGTCCGCGCAGGCTTTCTTT
clone_size: large; v_call: TRBV6-5; j_call: TRBJ1-2; d_call: TRBD1; cdr3_aa: CASSYDGTGVYGYTF; cdr3_nt: TGTGCCAGCAGTTACGATGGGACAGGGGTTTATGGCTACACCTTC
clone_size: .; v_call: TRBV27; j_call: TRBJ2-3; d_call: TRBD2; cdr3_aa: CASSIGLGLDTQYF; cdr3_nt: TGTGCCAGCAGTATCGGACTAGGGTTAGATACGCAGTATTTT
clone_size: .; v_call: TRBV11-3; j_call: TRBJ2-7; d_call: TRBD2; cdr3_aa: CASSLVAGGPYEQYF; cdr3_nt: TGTGCCAGCAGCTTAGTTGCGGGAGGCCCCTACGAGCAGTACTTC
clone_size: .; v_call: TRBV24-1; j_call: TRBJ2-1; d_call: TRBD2; cdr3_aa: CATSGAGTSGSYEQFF; cdr3_nt: TGTGCCACCAGTGGCGCCGGGACTAGCGGGAGTTATGAGCAGTTCTTC
clone_size: few; v_call: TRBV23-1; j_call: TRBJ1-4; d_call: .; cdr3_aa: CASSQSPGTRKVPATNEKLFF; cdr3_nt: TGCGCCAGCAGTCAATCCCCGGGGACAAGGAAAGTACCGGCAACTAATGAAAAACTGTTTTTT
clone_size: .; v_call: TRBV5-1; j_call: TRBJ1-2; d_call: TRBD1; cdr3_aa: CASSLGDRGNGYTF; cdr3_nt: TGCGCCAGCAGCTTGGGGGACAGGGGGAATGGCTACACCTTC
clone_size: once; v_call: TRBV11-2; j_call: TRBJ2-5; d_call: .; cdr3_aa: CASSLIIGGQRETQYF; cdr3_nt: TGTGCCAGCAGCTTAATAATCGGGGGGCAAAGGGAGACCCAGTACTTC
clone_size: .; v_call: TRBV10-1; j_call: TRBJ1-1; d_call: TRBD1; cdr3_aa: CASRSGTGGEAFF; cdr3_nt: TGCGCCAGCAGGAGTGGGACAGGGGGCGAAGCTTTCTTT
clone_size: .; v_call: TRBV6-5; j_call: TRBJ1-5; d_call: .; cdr3_aa: CASQQGPNSNQPQHF; cdr3_nt: TGTGCCAGCCAGCAGGGGCCTAATAGCAATCAGCCCCAGCATTTT
clone_size: .; v_call: TRBV24-1; j_call: TRBJ2-1; d_call: TRBD2; cdr3_aa: CATSDLGGGYNEQFF; cdr3_nt: TGTGCCACCAGTGATTTGGGGGGAGGGTACAATGAGCAGTTCTTC
clone_size: .; v_call: TRBV19; j_call: TRBJ1-5; d_call: .; cdr3_aa: CASSTVGWRQPQHF; cdr3_nt: TGTGCCAGTAGTACGGTCGGGTGGCGGCAGCCCCAGCATTTT
clone_size: .; v_call: TRBV28; j_call: TRBJ2-7; d_call: .; cdr3_aa: CASSNLYGLVYYEQYF; cdr3_nt: TGTGCCAGCAGTAATCTTTACGGACTGGTCTACTACGAGCAGTACTTC
clone_size: .; v_call: TRBV5-4; j_call: TRBJ2-1; d_call: TRBD2; cdr3_aa: CASSFSGSPYNEQFF; cdr3_nt: TGTGCCAGCAGCTTCAGCGGGAGCCCCTACAATGAGCAGTTCTTC
clone_size: .; v_call: TRBV29-1; j_call: TRBJ1-1; d_call: .; cdr3_aa: CSDGQTNTEAFF; cdr3_nt: TGCAGCGACGGACAGACGAACACTGAAGCTTTCTTT
clone_size: .; v_call: TRBV29-1; j_call: TRBJ2-7; d_call: .; cdr3_aa: CSVEEDSSYEQYF; cdr3_nt: TGCAGCGTTGAAGAGGACAGTTCCTACGAGCAGTACTTC
clone_size: .; v_call: TRBV6-1; j_call: TRBJ1-2; d_call: .; cdr3_aa: CASSEGALPNYGYTF; cdr3_nt: TGTGCCAGCAGTGAAGGGGCTCTACCTAACTATGGCTACACCTTC
clone_size: .; v_call: TRBV7-3; j_call: TRBJ2-3; d_call: .; cdr3_aa: CASSLLADGTDTQYF; cdr3_nt: TGTGCCAGCAGCTTACTAGCCGACGGCACAGATACGCAGTATTTT
clone_size: once; v_call: TRBV18; j_call: TRBJ2-2; d_call: TRBD1; cdr3_aa: CASSPGQGDTGELFF; cdr3_nt: TGTGCCAGCTCACCGGGACAGGGAGACACCGGGGAGCTGTTTTTT
clone_size: .; v_call: TRBV3-1/TRBV3-2; j_call: TRBJ2-7; d_call: TRBD2; cdr3_aa: CASSPTDGGRLSEQYF; cdr3_nt: TGTGCCAGCAGCCCGACTGATGGCGGGAGATTATCCGAGCAGTACTTC
clone_size: once; v_call: TRBV5-4; j_call: TRBJ2-2; d_call: .; cdr3_aa: CASSLGQPNTGELFF; cdr3_nt: TGTGCCAGCAGCCTCGGACAACCGAACACCGGGGAGCTGTTTTTT
clone_size: .; v_call: TRBV6-5; j_call: TRBJ2-7; d_call: .; cdr3_aa: CASSYRHYEQYF; cdr3_nt: TGTGCCAGCAGTTACCGACACTACGAGCAGTACTTC
clone_size: .; v_call: TRBV30; j_call: TRBJ1-6; d_call: .; cdr3_aa: CAWSGGGSYNSPLHF; cdr3_nt: TGTGCCTGGAGTGGGGGGGGCTCCTATAATTCACCCCTCCACTTT
clone_size: .; v_call: TRBV7-3; j_call: TRBJ2-2; d_call: .; cdr3_aa: CASSLNSAANTGELFF; cdr3_nt: TGTGCCAGCAGCTTAAATTCCGCGGCGAACACCGGGGAGCTGTTTTTT
clone_size: .; v_call: TRBV29-1; j_call: TRBJ2-7; d_call: .; cdr3_aa: CSAGVRTYERYF; cdr3_nt: TGCAGCGCCGGGGTTAGGACCTACGAGCGGTACTTC
clone_size: .; v_call: TRBV18; j_call: TRBJ2-5; d_call: TRBD2; cdr3_aa: CASSPRSAGEETQYF; cdr3_nt: TGTGCCAGCTCACCACGGTCAGCGGGAGAAGAGACCCAGTACTTC
clone_size: once; v_call: TRBV6-5; j_call: TRBJ2-7; d_call: .; cdr3_aa: CASSYQEGYEQYF; cdr3_nt: TGTGCCAGCAGTTACCAGGAAGGTTACGAGCAGTACTTC
clone_size: few; v_call: TRBV7-9; j_call: TRBJ1-1; d_call: .; cdr3_aa: CASSLVSGAPNTEAFF; cdr3_nt: TGTGCCAGCAGCTTAGTGTCAGGGGCACCGAACACTGAAGCTTTCTTT
clone_size: .; v_call: TRBV18; j_call: TRBJ1-1; d_call: TRBD1; cdr3_aa: CASSGTGGTEAFF; cdr3_nt: TGTGCCAGCTCAGGGACAGGGGGGACTGAAGCTTTCTTT
clone_size: few; v_call: TRBV27; j_call: TRBJ2-1; d_call: .; cdr3_aa: CASSFRERDEQFF; cdr3_nt: TGTGCCAGCAGTTTTCGGGAGCGGGATGAGCAGTTCTTC
clone_size: .; v_call: TRBV7-9; j_call: TRBJ2-1; d_call: TRBD2; cdr3_aa: CASSAAGAPDNEQFF; cdr3_nt: TGTGCCAGCAGCGCAGCGGGAGCCCCCGACAATGAGCAGTTCTTC
clone_size: .; v_call: TRBV9; j_call: TRBJ2-1; d_call: TRBD2; cdr3_aa: CASSAGGLAAHNEQFF; cdr3_nt: TGTGCCAGCAGCGCTGGGGGACTAGCAGCACACAATGAGCAGTTCTTC
clone_size: .; v_call: TRBV2; j_call: TRBJ1-1; d_call: .; cdr3_aa: CASSEVRPREAFF; cdr3_nt: TGTGCCAGCAGTGAGGTCAGGCCGCGTGAAGCTTTCTTT
clone_size: .; v_call: TRBV2; j_call: TRBJ1-2; d_call: TRBD1; cdr3_aa: CASTQGATSYGYTF; cdr3_nt: TGTGCCAGTACCCAGGGGGCGACTAGTTATGGCTACACCTTC
clone_size: .; v_call: TRBV9; j_call: TRBJ1-1; d_call: TRBD1; cdr3_aa: CASSLTGGGTTEAFF; cdr3_nt: TGTGCCAGCAGCTTAACAGGGGGAGGAACCACTGAAGCTTTCTTT
clone_size: few; v_call: TRBV12-5; j_call: TRBJ2-3; d_call: TRBD2; cdr3_aa: CASGLLSGSGSDTQYF; cdr3_nt: TGTGCTAGTGGTTTGCTAAGCGGGAGTGGGTCAGATACGCAGTATTTT
clone_size: .; v_call: TRBV28; j_call: TRBJ2-2; d_call: .; cdr3_aa: CASTRGTGELFF; cdr3_nt: TGTGCCAGCACCCGGGGCACCGGGGAGCTGTTTTTT
clone_size: .; v_call: TRBV7-8; j_call: TRBJ2-7; d_call: .; cdr3_aa: CASSRRPTPYEQYF; cdr3_nt: TGTGCCAGCAGCCGCCGGCCGACTCCCTACGAGCAGTACTTC
clone_size: .; v_call: TRBV28; j_call: TRBJ2-1; d_call: TRBD2; cdr3_aa: CASSSRTSGRTHRVRNEQFF; cdr3_nt: TGTGCCAGCAGTTCCAGGACTAGCGGGAGGACCCATCGGGTTAGGAATGAGCAGTTCTTC
clone_size: .; v_call: TRBV28; j_call: TRBJ2-3; d_call: TRBD1; cdr3_aa: CASSPRTGDTDTQYF; cdr3_nt: TGTGCCAGCAGTCCGCGGACAGGGGACACAGATACGCAGTATTTT
clone_size: .; v_call: TRBV7-2; j_call: TRBJ2-7; d_call: TRBD2; cdr3_aa: CASSLEAGDRIREQYF; cdr3_nt: TGTGCCAGCAGCTTAGAAGCGGGGGACCGCATTCGGGAGCAGTACTTC
clone_size: once; v_call: TRBV10-2; j_call: TRBJ1-5; d_call: .; cdr3_aa: CASGLGEGNQPQHF; cdr3_nt: TGCGCCAGCGGACTTGGGGAAGGCAATCAGCCCCAGCATTTT
clone_size: .; v_call: TRBV11-2; j_call: TRBJ1-1; d_call: .; cdr3_aa: CASSPTQGIHKAFF; cdr3_nt: TGTGCCAGCAGCCCCACCCAGGGGATTCACAAGGCTTTCTTT
clone_size: .; v_call: TRBV5-4; j_call: TRBJ1-1; d_call: TRBD1; cdr3_aa: CASSRGQTEAFF; cdr3_nt: TGTGCCAGCAGCAGGGGACAGACTGAAGCTTTCTTT
clone_size: .; v_call: TRBV7-9; j_call: TRBJ1-3; d_call: TRBD1; cdr3_aa: CASSPRDRRNTIYF; cdr3_nt: TGTGCCAGCAGCCCTAGGGACAGGCGAAACACCATATATTTT
clone_size: .; v_call: TRBV2; j_call: TRBJ2-1; d_call: .; cdr3_aa: CASAPQRLSYNEQFF; cdr3_nt: TGTGCCAGCGCCCCCCAGCGCTTATCCTACAATGAGCAGTTCTTC
clone_size: once; v_call: TRBV21-1; j_call: TRBJ1-2; d_call: .; cdr3_aa: CASSNEGASSYGYTF; cdr3_nt: TGTGCCAGCAGCAATGAAGGGGCTTCTAGCTATGGCTACACCTTC